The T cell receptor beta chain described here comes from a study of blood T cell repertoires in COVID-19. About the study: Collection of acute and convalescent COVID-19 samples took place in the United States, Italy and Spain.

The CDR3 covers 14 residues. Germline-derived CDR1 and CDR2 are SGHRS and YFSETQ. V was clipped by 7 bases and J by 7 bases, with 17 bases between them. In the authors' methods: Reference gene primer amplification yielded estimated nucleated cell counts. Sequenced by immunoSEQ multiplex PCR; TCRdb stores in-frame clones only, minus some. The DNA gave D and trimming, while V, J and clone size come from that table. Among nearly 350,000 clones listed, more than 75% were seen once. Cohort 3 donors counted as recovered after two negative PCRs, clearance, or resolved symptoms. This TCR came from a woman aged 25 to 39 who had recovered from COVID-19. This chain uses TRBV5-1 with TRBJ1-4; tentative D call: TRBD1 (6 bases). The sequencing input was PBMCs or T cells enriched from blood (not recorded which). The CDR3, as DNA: TGCGCCAGCGGACCAGGGGCGCCCAGTGAAAAACTGTTTTTT. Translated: CASGPGAPSEKLFF.